This TCR beta chain came from a study of blood T cell repertoires in COVID-19. About the study: Samples taken during acute and convalescent COVID-19 were collected in the United States, Italy and Spain. Sample material is recorded as cDNA or gDNA derived from T cells, B-cell-depleted T cells, or PBMCs.

During active infection, Seattle patients enrolled and were then monitored through disease. In the study's own analysis: For nucleated cells, counts were estimated from reference gene primer amplification. Here immunoSEQ multiplex PCR was the method, and the copy in TCRdb shows in-frame clones only, minus some. V, J and clone size reflect that table, while D and trimming were determined from the DNA. The profile covers tens of thousands of clones, with around 87% appearing a single time and approximately 6% taken by the ten largest. The clonotype originates from a woman in her sixties or seventies with COVID-19, enrolled during active disease. The sample consisted of peripheral blood.

The CDR3 is CASNSGLGRNQPQHF. The CDR3 DNA sequence: TGTGCCAGCAACTCAGGTTTGGGGCGCAATCAGCCCCAGCATTTT. J is TRBJ1-5 and V is TRBV28; possibly TRBD1 for D (5 bases). CDR3 length: 15 residues. Per germline, CDR1 MDHEN and CDR2 SYDVKM. Trimming took off 7 bases at V and 2 bases at J, with 15 bases between the two ends.